A selection of T cell receptor beta chains follows, all from one sample in a study of blood T cell repertoires in COVID-19. Produced via immunoSEQ multiplex PCR; TCRdb's table is partial and in-frame only. The sample lists roughly 71,000 clones, 80% to 85% seen once, with 7.5% to 9% in the top ten. The source material was peripheral blood. Receptors were obtained from a man aged 45 to 65 with active COVID-19. CDR3s include the opening cysteine and the closing phenylalanine or tryptophan. A D gene is named only where the DNA matches it firmly. Not every row has a clone size; where given, it reads once, few, many or a size class.

>TRBJ2-2|TRBV27|-|-
CASSLSIVAVNTGELFF
TGTGCCAGCAGTTTATCCATTGTAGCGGTGAACACCGGGGAGCTGTTTTTT
>TRBJ1-1|TRBV19|-|-
CASSIVGVEYTEAFF
TGTGCCAGTAGTATAGTCGGGGTTGAGTACACTGAAGCTTTCTTT
>TRBJ2-2|TRBV4-1|-|TRBD1
CASSQDPGQVAGELFF
TGCGCCAGCAGCCAAGACCCCGGACAGGTGGCCGGGGAGCTGTTTTTT
>TRBJ2-1|TRBV7-9|-|-
CASSLPVYNEQFF
TGTGCCAGCAGCTTACCGGTCTACAATGAGCAGTTCTTC
>TRBJ1-3|TRBV23-1|-|-
CASSQIRVGNTIYF
TGCGCCAGCAGTCAGATCAGGGTTGGAAACACCATATATTTT
>TRBJ1-1|TRBV7-9|medium-sized|-
CASSDMNTEAFF
TGTGCCAGCAGTGACATGAACACTGAAGCTTTCTTT
>TRBJ2-5|TRBV5-6|-|-
CASHLRSTETQYF
TGTGCCAGCCACCTTAGGAGTACGGAGACCCAGTACTTC
>TRBJ2-3|TRBV25-1|few|-
CASSEQRADPSTDTQYF
TGTGCCAGCAGTGAACAGCGGGCTGATCCTAGCACAGATACGCAGTATTTT
>TRBJ2-7|TRBV30|-|-
CAWSVLNSYEQYF
TGTGCCTGGAGTGTATTAAACTCCTACGAGCAGTACTTC
>TRBJ2-1|TRBV5-5|-|TRBD2
CASSPYPGLGSYNEQFF
TGTGCCAGCAGCCCCTACCCGGGACTAGGCTCCTACAATGAGCAGTTCTTC
>TRBJ1-2|TRBV9|few|-
CASSRTPGAGSDGYTF
TGTGCCAGCAGCCGCACCCCCGGGGCCGGGAGCGATGGCTACACCTTC